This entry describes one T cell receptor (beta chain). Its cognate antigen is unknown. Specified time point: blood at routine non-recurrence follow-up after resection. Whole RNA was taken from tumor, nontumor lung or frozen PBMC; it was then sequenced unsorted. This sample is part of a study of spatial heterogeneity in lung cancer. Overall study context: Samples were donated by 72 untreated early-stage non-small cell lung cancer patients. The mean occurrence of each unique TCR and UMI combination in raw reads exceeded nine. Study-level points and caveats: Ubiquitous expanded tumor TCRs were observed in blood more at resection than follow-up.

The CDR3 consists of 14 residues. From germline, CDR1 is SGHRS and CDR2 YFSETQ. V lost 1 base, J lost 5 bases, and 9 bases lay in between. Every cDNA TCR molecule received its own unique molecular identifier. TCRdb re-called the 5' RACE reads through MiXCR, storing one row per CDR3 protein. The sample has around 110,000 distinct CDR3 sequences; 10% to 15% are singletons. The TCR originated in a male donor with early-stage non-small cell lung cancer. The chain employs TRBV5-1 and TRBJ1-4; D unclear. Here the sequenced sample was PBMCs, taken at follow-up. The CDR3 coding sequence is TGCGCCAGCAGCTTGACCGTAGCCAATGAAAAACTGTTTTTT. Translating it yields CASSLTVANEKLFF.